This record looks at one T cell receptor (beta chain) sequence and its context. The junction does not match germline at one end; this may be a read error. Which cohort a participant joined came from the clinical history participants gave. Germline CDR1 reads SGHRS; CDR2 reads YFSETQ. The CDR3 has 15 residues. The assay was immunoSEQ multiplex PCR, and TCRdb's table has in-frame clones only and misses some. The sample has approximately 160,000 clones, around four fifths seen once. This sample is drawn from a study of blood T cell repertoires in COVID-19. The sequenced sample was PBMCs or T cells enriched from blood (not recorded which). The V call is TRBV5-1, the J call TRBJ1-5; TRBD1 might be the D (5 bases). The receptor's source is a woman aged 45-65 years in a cohort exposed to, infected with or recovered from COVID-19 (not recorded which). CDR3 in amino acids: CARSLDGGGNQPQHF. The CDR3 region has the DNA TGCGCCCGCAGCTTGGATGGGGGGGGAAATCAGCCCCAGCATTTT.